These 8 T cell receptor beta chains were sequenced from one sample in a study of regulatory T cells in long-lasting Graves disease. The time point denotes: newly diagnosed GD, antithyroid drugs for less than 3 months. Scientists built the TCR library using RNA that was extracted from PBMCs. Construction of the TCR beta libraries employed iRepertoire HTBI primers in conjunction with Arm-PCR of CDR3 regions. TCRdb itself ran the multiplex PCR reads through MiXCR, one entry per CDR3 protein. The data hold 450,000 to 500,000 distinct CDR3 sequences, with roughly 15% observed a single time. Another study also made use of these data, one on T cells in Graves' hyperthyroidism and ophthalmopathy.

Sample: peripheral blood mononuclear cells (PBMCs), taken at new diagnosis, from a patient treated with antithyroid drugs. Source of these receptors: a man in his forties with Graves disease.

Ten or more counts support this clonotype. V gene TRBV2 combines with J gene TRBJ1-1; no clear D. The CDR3 loop spans 13 amino acids. With 8 bases removed from V and 1 base from J, the gap between germline ends came to 11 bases. Germline V CDR1 and CDR2: SNHLY, FYNNEI. The DNA of the CDR3 is TGTGCCAGCGTTCAGGAAACGAACACTGAAGCTTTCTTT. Translation gives CASVQETNTEAFF.

V gene TRBV6-1 combines with J gene TRBJ2-7; maybe TRBD2 (7 bases). V lost 8 bases and J lost 6, with 11 bases in between. This CDR3 is 11 amino acids long. Germline V gene sequence: CDR1 MNHNS, CDR2 SASEGT. The CDR3 spells CASERGGEQYF. Written as DNA, the CDR3 is TGTGCCAGCGAAAGGGGGGGCGAGCAGTACTTC.

This clonotype has at least ten counts. V usage is TRBV6-1 and J usage is TRBJ1-4; unclear D gene. The length of the CDR3 is 16 residues. Trimming stripped 2 bases from V and 7 bases from J, with 17 bases between. Germline-derived CDR1 and CDR2 are MNHNS and SASEGT. The CDR3 spells CASSELPGGATEKLFF. In nucleotides, the CDR3 is TGTGCCAGCAGTGAATTGCCTGGAGGAGCCACTGAAAAACTGTTTTTT.

V gene TRBV30 combines with J gene TRBJ2-1; D ambiguous. V lost 0 bases to trimming and J lost 4 bases, with 4 bases between them. The germline V gene has CDR1 GTSNPN and CDR2 SVGIG (reference sequence). CDR3 length equals 12 residues. CDR3 coding DNA: TGTGCCTGGAGTGTAGCATACAATGAGCAGTTCTTC. As protein: CAWSVAYNEQFF.

This clonotype was picked up many times. The chain employs TRBV15 and TRBJ2-5; 7 positions match TRBD1. The germline CDR1 and CDR2 sequences are LNHNV and YYDKDF (reference sequence). The CDR3 contains 15 residues. Trimming at V came to 2 bases and at J to 2 bases, leaving 5 bases not matched to a gene. CDR3: CATSRRDSKQETQYF. CDR3 DNA: TGTGCCACCAGCAGAAGGGACAGCAAACAAGAGACCCAGTACTTC.

This clonotype has a single count. The rearrangement joins TRBV4-2 to TRBJ2-2; TRBD2 might be the D (6 bases). The CDR3 has 16 residues. Germline V gene lookup returns CDR1 LGHNA and CDR2 YNFKEQ. V was clipped by 2 bases and J by 1 base, with 11 bases between them. In DNA form, the CDR3 reads TGTGCCAGCAGCCAACTTTGGGGGGTGAACACCGGGGAGCTGTTTTTT. This translates into CASSQLWGVNTGELFF.

In this sample, this clonotype turned up many times. V and J are TRBV3-1 and TRBJ2-2, with 7 bases that match TRBD2. Losses at the gene ends were 3 bases for V and 7 bases for J; bases not matched to a gene: 2. Germline CDR1 reads LGHDT; CDR2 reads YNNKEL (reference sequence). This CDR3 comprises 13 residues. The CDR3, as DNA: TGTGCCAGCAGCCAGCGGGGGATCGGGGAGCTGTTTTTT. It translates to CASSQRGIGELFF.

The table lists this clonotype with many counts. This sequence joins TRBV10-3 and TRBJ2-3; the D call may be TRBD1 or TRBD2 (5 bases each). With 2 bases removed from V and 6 bases from J, the gap between germline ends came to 9 bases. CDR3 length: 13 residues. Germline CDR1 reads ENHRY; CDR2 reads SYGVKD. CDR3 protein: CAISEGGSDTQYF. The CDR3 DNA reads TGTGCCATCAGTGAGGGGGGTTCGGATACGCAGTATTTT.